These T cell receptor beta chains were read from a single sample in a study of blood T cell repertoires in COVID-19. Some clones are missing from TCRdb's copy, which holds only in-frame ones; the method was immunoSEQ multiplex PCR. Of more than 40,000 clones in the sample, 90% are singletons; the top ten hold under 6.5%. Material for sequencing was peripheral blood. The source of these receptors is a man aged 65-85 years with acute or convalescent COVID-19. Both conserved end residues are part of each CDR3. A D gene is named only where the DNA matches it firmly. Clone size is stated in some rows and not others, as once, few, many or a class when expanded.

v_call: TRBV7-2; clone_size: NA; j_call: TRBJ1-1; d_call: TRBD1; cdr3_aa: CASSLSFRGTEAFF; cdr3_nt: TGTGCCAGCAGCTTGTCCTTCAGGGGGACTGAAGCTTTCTTT
v_call: TRBV7-9; clone_size: NA; j_call: TRBJ2-5; d_call: TRBD2; cdr3_aa: CASSRRGAQETQYF; cdr3_nt: TGTGCCAGCAGCCGGCGGGGGGCCCAAGAGACCCAGTACTTC
v_call: TRBV2; clone_size: NA; j_call: TRBJ1-1; d_call: TRBD1; cdr3_aa: CASSGTGGVNTEAFF; cdr3_nt: TGTGCCAGCAGTGGGACAGGGGGCGTGAACACTGAAGCTTTCTTT
v_call: TRBV15; clone_size: NA; j_call: TRBJ1-2; d_call: NA; cdr3_aa: CATSRGRTNYGYTF; cdr3_nt: TGTGCCACCAGCAGAGGTCGAACAAACTATGGCTACACCTTC
v_call: TRBV29-1; clone_size: NA; j_call: TRBJ1-1; d_call: NA; cdr3_aa: CSVDRVMNTEAFF; cdr3_nt: TGCAGCGTTGATCGGGTCATGAACACTGAAGCTTTCTTT
v_call: TRBV21-1; clone_size: NA; j_call: TRBJ1-6; d_call: NA; cdr3_aa: CASSLCIPGAYNSPLHF; cdr3_nt: TGTGCCAGCAGCCTCTGTATCCCGGGAGCATATAATTCACCCCTCCACTTT
v_call: TRBV12-5; clone_size: NA; j_call: TRBJ2-1; d_call: TRBD2; cdr3_aa: CASGWGLAGIYNEQFF; cdr3_nt: TGTGCTAGTGGTTGGGGACTAGCGGGGATATACAATGAGCAGTTCTTC
v_call: TRBV19; clone_size: NA; j_call: TRBJ1-1; d_call: TRBD1; cdr3_aa: CASSKEQGAWPEAFF; cdr3_nt: TGTGCCAGTAGTAAAGAACAGGGGGCTTGGCCTGAAGCTTTCTTT
v_call: TRBV19; clone_size: few; j_call: TRBJ2-5; d_call: TRBD2; cdr3_aa: CASSIGTSGGDGETQYF; cdr3_nt: TGTGCCAGTAGTATCGGGACTAGCGGGGGGGACGGAGAGACCCAGTACTTC
v_call: TRBV5-4; clone_size: NA; j_call: TRBJ1-2; d_call: NA; cdr3_aa: CASSLPGQEFGGYTF; cdr3_nt: TGTGCCAGCAGCCTGCCGGGACAAGAGTTTGGGGGCTACACCTTC
v_call: TRBV2; clone_size: few; j_call: TRBJ2-7; d_call: NA; cdr3_aa: CASREGAAFEQYF; cdr3_nt: TGTGCCAGCAGGGAGGGGGCAGCATTCGAGCAGTACTTC
v_call: TRBV5-1; clone_size: NA; j_call: TRBJ1-6; d_call: NA; cdr3_aa: CASSLEWASNSPLHF; cdr3_nt: TGCGCCAGCAGCTTGGAGTGGGCTTCCAATTCACCCCTCCACTTT
v_call: TRBV19; clone_size: NA; j_call: TRBJ1-4; d_call: TRBD1; cdr3_aa: CATKPGQGHEKLFF; cdr3_nt: TGTGCCACCAAGCCGGGACAGGGGCATGAAAAACTGTTTTTT
v_call: TRBV6-7; clone_size: NA; j_call: TRBJ1-1; d_call: TRBD1; cdr3_aa: CANTRDRGEPGTEAFF; cdr3_nt: TGTGCCAACACCAGGGACAGGGGCGAGCCGGGCACTGAAGCTTTCTTT
v_call: TRBV7-9; clone_size: NA; j_call: TRBJ2-3; d_call: TRBD1; cdr3_aa: CASSYGPGQDGGTQYF; cdr3_nt: TGTGCCAGCAGCTATGGTCCCGGACAGGATGGCGGTACGCAGTATTTT
v_call: TRBV6-2/TRBV6-3; clone_size: medium-sized; j_call: TRBJ2-3; d_call: TRBD2; cdr3_aa: CASSLDGTSGGDTQYF; cdr3_nt: TGTGCCAGCAGTCTCGACGGGACTAGCGGGGGAGATACGCAGTATTTT
v_call: TRBV19; clone_size: NA; j_call: TRBJ1-2; d_call: TRBD1; cdr3_aa: CASSIPGQGGYGYTF; cdr3_nt: TGTGCCAGTAGTATCCCAGGACAGGGAGGCTATGGCTACACCTTC
v_call: TRBV3-1/TRBV3-2; clone_size: NA; j_call: TRBJ2-2; d_call: NA; cdr3_aa: CASSLTYTGELFF; cdr3_nt: TGTGCCAGCAGCTTGACTTACACCGGGGAGCTGTTTTTT
v_call: TRBV30; clone_size: NA; j_call: TRBJ1-1; d_call: NA; cdr3_aa: CAWNPPRMNTEAFF; cdr3_nt: TGTGCCTGGAATCCACCGAGGATGAACACTGAAGCTTTCTTT
v_call: TRBV7-7; clone_size: NA; j_call: TRBJ2-5; d_call: NA; cdr3_aa: CASSVRIQETQYF; cdr3_nt: TGTGCTAGCAGCGTCAGGATCCAAGAGACCCAGTACTTC
v_call: TRBV5-1; clone_size: NA; j_call: TRBJ1-2; d_call: TRBD1; cdr3_aa: CASSPGQGEGYTF; cdr3_nt: TGCGCCAGCAGCCCCGGACAGGGTGAAGGCTACACCTTC
v_call: TRBV7-6; clone_size: NA; j_call: TRBJ1-1; d_call: NA; cdr3_aa: CASSLGGVWGRGAEAFF; cdr3_nt: TGTGCCAGCAGCTTAGGGGGCGTGTGGGGCCGCGGGGCTGAAGCTTTCTTT
v_call: TRBV12-3/TRBV12-4; clone_size: NA; j_call: TRBJ2-1; d_call: NA; cdr3_aa: CASSLVARNEQFF; cdr3_nt: TGTGCCAGCAGTTTAGTGGCGAGGAATGAGCAGTTCTTC
v_call: TRBV28; clone_size: NA; j_call: TRBJ1-6; d_call: NA; cdr3_aa: CASTEGRRNSPLHF; cdr3_nt: TGTGCCAGCACCGAGGGCAGGCGGAATTCACCCCTCCACTTT
v_call: TRBV5-1; clone_size: NA; j_call: TRBJ1-5; d_call: NA; cdr3_aa: CASSLLGDSNQPQHF; cdr3_nt: TGCGCCAGCAGCTTGTTAGGGGATTCCAATCAGCCCCAGCATTTT
v_call: TRBV3-1/TRBV3-2; clone_size: NA; j_call: TRBJ1-2; d_call: TRBD1; cdr3_aa: CASSQELAGQGYGYTF; cdr3_nt: TGTGCCAGCAGCCAAGAACTGGCGGGACAGGGATATGGCTACACCTTC
v_call: TRBV7-2; clone_size: NA; j_call: TRBJ2-3; d_call: NA; cdr3_aa: CASSLVGVAGTDTQYF; cdr3_nt: TGTGCCAGCAGCCTGGTAGGGGTGGCGGGCACAGATACGCAGTATTTT
v_call: TRBV5-6; clone_size: NA; j_call: TRBJ2-7; d_call: NA; cdr3_aa: CASSLGPVSYEQYF; cdr3_nt: TGTGCCAGCAGCTTGGGCCCGGTCTCCTACGAGCAGTACTTC
v_call: TRBV7-9; clone_size: NA; j_call: TRBJ1-4; d_call: NA; cdr3_aa: CASSRTTATNEKLFF; cdr3_nt: TGTGCCAGCAGCCGGACGACAGCAACTAATGAAAAACTGTTTTTT
v_call: TRBV4-3; clone_size: NA; j_call: TRBJ2-2; d_call: TRBD1; cdr3_aa: CASSQPGTGYTGELFF; cdr3_nt: TGCGCCAGCAGCCAGCCCGGGACAGGGTACACCGGGGAGCTGTTTTTT
v_call: TRBV7-8; clone_size: NA; j_call: TRBJ1-2; d_call: TRBD1; cdr3_aa: CASSTQGGTGYGYTF; cdr3_nt: TGTGCCAGCAGCACACAGGGGGGAACTGGCTATGGCTACACCTTC
v_call: TRBV27; clone_size: NA; j_call: TRBJ1-1; d_call: TRBD1; cdr3_aa: CASSLSPRQGDTEAFF; cdr3_nt: TGTGCCAGCAGTTTATCCCCTAGGCAGGGGGACACTGAAGCTTTCTTT
v_call: TRBV18; clone_size: NA; j_call: TRBJ2-5; d_call: TRBD2; cdr3_aa: CASSPIGTSGGSPRGTQYF; cdr3_nt: TGTGCCAGCTCACCAATTGGGACTAGCGGGGGGTCCCCCAGGGGGACCCAGTACTTC
v_call: TRBV7-9; clone_size: NA; j_call: TRBJ2-1; d_call: TRBD1; cdr3_aa: CASSQGASYNEQFF; cdr3_nt: TGTGCCAGCAGCCAGGGGGCTTCCTACAATGAGCAGTTCTTC
v_call: TRBV27; clone_size: NA; j_call: TRBJ2-5; d_call: NA; cdr3_aa: CASSLSRSTETQYF; cdr3_nt: TGTGCCAGCAGTTTATCTCGAAGTACTGAGACCCAGTACTTC
v_call: TRBV28; clone_size: NA; j_call: TRBJ2-5; d_call: NA; cdr3_aa: CASSSTREGETQYF; cdr3_nt: TGTGCCAGCAGTTCCACGAGGGAAGGGGAGACCCAGTACTTC
v_call: TRBV29-1; clone_size: NA; j_call: TRBJ2-3; d_call: NA; cdr3_aa: CSVEVGGGGADTQYF; cdr3_nt: TGCAGCGTTGAAGTTGGAGGGGGCGGAGCAGATACGCAGTATTTT
v_call: TRBV6-5; clone_size: NA; j_call: TRBJ1-2; d_call: NA; cdr3_aa: CASSSTGYGYTF; cdr3_nt: TGTGCCAGCAGTTCCACAGGGTACGGCTACACCTTC
v_call: TRBV27; clone_size: NA; j_call: TRBJ2-7; d_call: NA; cdr3_aa: CASSSGLRGRYEQYF; cdr3_nt: TGTGCCAGCAGTTCAGGCCTACGGGGGAGGTACGAGCAGTACTTC
v_call: TRBV15; clone_size: NA; j_call: TRBJ1-2; d_call: NA; cdr3_aa: CATSLGGGAGGYTF; cdr3_nt: TGTGCCACCAGCTTGGGGGGAGGGGCAGGTGGCTACACCTTC
v_call: TRBV3-1/TRBV3-2; clone_size: NA; j_call: TRBJ1-1; d_call: NA; cdr3_aa: CASRGGSEAFF; cdr3_nt: TGTGCCAGCAGGGGGGGGAGTGAAGCTTTCTTT
v_call: TRBV7-8; clone_size: NA; j_call: TRBJ1-6; d_call: NA; cdr3_aa: CASSWAGNYNSPLHF; cdr3_nt: TGTGCCAGCAGCTGGGCGGGAAACTATAATTCACCCCTCCACTTT
v_call: TRBV7-2; clone_size: NA; j_call: TRBJ1-3; d_call: TRBD1; cdr3_aa: CASSLGGGQGNTIYF; cdr3_nt: TGTGCCAGCAGCTTAGGGGGGGGACAGGGGAACACCATATATTTT
v_call: TRBV6-5; clone_size: NA; j_call: TRBJ2-1; d_call: TRBD2; cdr3_aa: CVSGGLYNEQFF; cdr3_nt: TGTGTCAGCGGGGGCTTGTACAATGAGCAGTTCTTC
v_call: TRBV7-9; clone_size: NA; j_call: TRBJ1-1; d_call: TRBD1; cdr3_aa: CASSLAPTGPNTEAFF; cdr3_nt: TGTGCCAGCAGCTTAGCTCCGACAGGGCCGAACACTGAAGCTTTCTTT
v_call: TRBV6-6; clone_size: NA; j_call: TRBJ1-1; d_call: TRBD1; cdr3_aa: CATGGQTMNTEAFF; cdr3_nt: TGTGCCACAGGGGGGCAGACGATGAACACTGAAGCTTTCTTT
v_call: TRBV18; clone_size: NA; j_call: TRBJ1-2; d_call: NA; cdr3_aa: CASSPSMGARGYTF; cdr3_nt: TGTGCCAGCTCACCCTCAATGGGGGCTCGGGGCTACACCTTC
v_call: TRBV3-1/TRBV3-2; clone_size: NA; j_call: TRBJ2-1; d_call: NA; cdr3_aa: CASSRNPGGGGTHSSYNEQFF; cdr3_nt: TGTGCCAGCAGCCGAAACCCCGGGGGTGGTGGGACTCATAGCTCCTACAATGAGCAGTTCTTC
v_call: TRBV19; clone_size: NA; j_call: TRBJ2-1; d_call: TRBD2; cdr3_aa: CASKASGGTSYNEQFF; cdr3_nt: TGTGCCAGTAAAGCTAGCGGGGGGACCTCCTACAATGAGCAGTTCTTC
v_call: TRBV19; clone_size: NA; j_call: TRBJ1-5; d_call: TRBD1; cdr3_aa: CASRQQGFLLPQHF; cdr3_nt: TGTGCCAGTAGGCAACAGGGGTTTCTCTTGCCCCAGCATTTT
v_call: TRBV18; clone_size: NA; j_call: TRBJ1-5; d_call: NA; cdr3_aa: CASSPGRNQPQHF; cdr3_nt: TGTGCCAGCTCACCAGGCCGCAATCAGCCCCAGCATTTT
v_call: TRBV5-1; clone_size: NA; j_call: TRBJ1-4; d_call: NA; cdr3_aa: CASSLTAEATNEKLFF; cdr3_nt: TGCGCCAGCAGCTTGACAGCGGAGGCAACTAATGAAAAACTGTTTTTT